A single TCR beta chain is shown here with its context. Its cognate antigen is unknown. This CDR3 has 18 amino acids. Per germline, CDR1 MNHEY and CDR2 SMNVEV (reference sequence). The J segment lost 0 bases and the V segment lost 5 bases, leaving 7 bases of the junction unmatched. Unique-molecular-identifier-tagged TCR beta cDNA libraries were used. TCRdb reprocessed the PCR reads via MiXCR and lists one record per CDR3 protein. The table lists 700,000 to 800,000 distinct CDR3 sequences, 25% to 30% of them singletons. The data are from a study of post-analysis software for immune sequencing data. Study results and caveats: Patients had higher frequencies than controls of roughly five TRBV segments, including TRBV5-6, TRBV5-1 and TRBV20-1. Strong co-clustering by F measure was evident for samples that had been prepared in the same batch.

V usage is TRBV27 and J usage is TRBJ2-1; 13 positions match TRBD2. Material for sequencing was blood. This TCR was recovered from a girl aged 5-17 years with multiple sclerosis. The CDR3 spells CASSPLGLAGASYNEQFF. The CDR3 region has the DNA TGTGCCAGCAGTCCCCTAGGACTAGCGGGGGCCTCCTACAATGAGCAGTTCTTC.